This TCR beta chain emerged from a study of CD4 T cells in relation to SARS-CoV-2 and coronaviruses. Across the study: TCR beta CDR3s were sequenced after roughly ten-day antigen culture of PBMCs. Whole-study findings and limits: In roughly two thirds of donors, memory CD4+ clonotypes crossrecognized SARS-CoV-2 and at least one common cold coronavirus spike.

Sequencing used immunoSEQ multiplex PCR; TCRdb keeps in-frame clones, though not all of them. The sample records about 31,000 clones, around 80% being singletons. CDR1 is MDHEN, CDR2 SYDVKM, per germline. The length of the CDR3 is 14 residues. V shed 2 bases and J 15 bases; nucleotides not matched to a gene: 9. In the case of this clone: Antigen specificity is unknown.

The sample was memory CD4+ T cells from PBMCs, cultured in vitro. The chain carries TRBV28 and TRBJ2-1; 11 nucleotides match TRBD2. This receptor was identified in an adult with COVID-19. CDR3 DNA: TGTGCCAGCAGTTTAAGGACTAGCGGGCGGGAGGTGTTCTTC. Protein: CASSLRTSGREVFF.